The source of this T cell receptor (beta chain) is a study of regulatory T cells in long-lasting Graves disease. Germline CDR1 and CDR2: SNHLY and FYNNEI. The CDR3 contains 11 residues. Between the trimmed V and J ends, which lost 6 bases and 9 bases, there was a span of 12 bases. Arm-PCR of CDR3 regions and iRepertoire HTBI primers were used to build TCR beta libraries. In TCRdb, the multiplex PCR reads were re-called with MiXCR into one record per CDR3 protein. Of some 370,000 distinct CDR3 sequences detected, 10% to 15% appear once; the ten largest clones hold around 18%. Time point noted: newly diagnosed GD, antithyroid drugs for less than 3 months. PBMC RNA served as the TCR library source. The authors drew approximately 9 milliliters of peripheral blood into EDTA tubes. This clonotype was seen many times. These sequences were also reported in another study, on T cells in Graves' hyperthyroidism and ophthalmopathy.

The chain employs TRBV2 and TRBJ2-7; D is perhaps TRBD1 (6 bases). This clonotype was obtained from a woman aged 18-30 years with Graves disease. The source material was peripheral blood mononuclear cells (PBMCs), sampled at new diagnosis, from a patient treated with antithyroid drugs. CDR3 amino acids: CASSRGWAQYV. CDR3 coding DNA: TGTGCCAGCAGCAGGGGCTGGGCGCAGTACGTC.